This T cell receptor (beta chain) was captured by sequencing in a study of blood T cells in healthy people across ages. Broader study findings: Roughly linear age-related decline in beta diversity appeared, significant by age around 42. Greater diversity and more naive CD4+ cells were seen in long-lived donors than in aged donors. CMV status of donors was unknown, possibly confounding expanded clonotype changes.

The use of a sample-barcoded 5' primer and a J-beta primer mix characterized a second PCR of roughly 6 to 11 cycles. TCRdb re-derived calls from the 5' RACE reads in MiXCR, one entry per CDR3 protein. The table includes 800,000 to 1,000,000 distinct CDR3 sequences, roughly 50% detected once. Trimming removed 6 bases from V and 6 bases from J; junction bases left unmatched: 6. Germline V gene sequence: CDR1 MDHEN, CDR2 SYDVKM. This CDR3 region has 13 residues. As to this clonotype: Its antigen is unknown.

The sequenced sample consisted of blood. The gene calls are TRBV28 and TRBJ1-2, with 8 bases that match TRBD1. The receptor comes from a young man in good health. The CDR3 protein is CASREQGENGYTF. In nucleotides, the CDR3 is TGTGCCAGCAGGGAACAGGGGGAGAATGGCTACACCTTC.